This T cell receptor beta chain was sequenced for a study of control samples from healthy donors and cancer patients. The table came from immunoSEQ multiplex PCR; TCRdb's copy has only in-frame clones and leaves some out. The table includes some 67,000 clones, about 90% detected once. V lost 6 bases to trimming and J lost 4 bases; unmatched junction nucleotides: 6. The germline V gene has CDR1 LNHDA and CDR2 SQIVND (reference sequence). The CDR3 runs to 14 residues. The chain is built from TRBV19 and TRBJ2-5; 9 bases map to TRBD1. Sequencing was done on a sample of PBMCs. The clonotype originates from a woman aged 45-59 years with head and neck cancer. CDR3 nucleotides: TGTGCCAGTAGGCCGGGACAGGGAATAGAGACCCAGTACTTC. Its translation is CASRPGQGIETQYF.